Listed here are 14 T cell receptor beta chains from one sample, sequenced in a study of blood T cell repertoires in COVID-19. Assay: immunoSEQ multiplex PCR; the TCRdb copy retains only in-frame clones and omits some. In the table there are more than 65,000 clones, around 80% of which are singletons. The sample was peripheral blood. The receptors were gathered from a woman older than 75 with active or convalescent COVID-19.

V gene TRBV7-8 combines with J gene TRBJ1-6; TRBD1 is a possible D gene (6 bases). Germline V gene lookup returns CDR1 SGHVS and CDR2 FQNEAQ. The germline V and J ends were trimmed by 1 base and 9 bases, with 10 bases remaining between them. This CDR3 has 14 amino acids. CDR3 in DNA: TGTGCCAGCAGCTTAGACGGGGGGGCTTCACCCCTCCACTTT. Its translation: CASSLDGGASPLHF.

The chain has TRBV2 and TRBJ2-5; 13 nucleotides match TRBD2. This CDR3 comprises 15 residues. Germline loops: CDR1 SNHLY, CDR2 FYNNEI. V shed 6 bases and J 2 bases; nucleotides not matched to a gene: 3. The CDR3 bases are TGTGCCAGCAGACGGACTAGCGGGGGTCAAGAGACCCAGTACTTC. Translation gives CASRRTSGGQETQYF.

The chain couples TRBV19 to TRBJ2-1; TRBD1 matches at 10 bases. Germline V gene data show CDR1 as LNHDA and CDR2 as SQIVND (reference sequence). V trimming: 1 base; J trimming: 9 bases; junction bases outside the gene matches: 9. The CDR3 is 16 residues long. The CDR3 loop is CASSIVLPGQGSEQFF. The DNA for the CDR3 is TGTGCCAGTAGTATAGTCCTTCCGGGACAGGGGAGTGAGCAGTTCTTC.

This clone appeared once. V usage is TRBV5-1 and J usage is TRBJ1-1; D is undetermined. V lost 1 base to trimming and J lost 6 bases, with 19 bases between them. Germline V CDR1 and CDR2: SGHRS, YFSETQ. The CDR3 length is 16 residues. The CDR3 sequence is CASSLRSRARVSEAFF. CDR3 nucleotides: TGCGCCAGCAGCTTGCGTTCCCGAGCGAGAGTATCTGAAGCTTTCTTT. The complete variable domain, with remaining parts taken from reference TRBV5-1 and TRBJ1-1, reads KAGVTQTPRYLIKTRGQQVTLSCSPISGHRSVSWYQQTPGQGLQFLFEYFSETQRNKGNFPGRFSGRQFSNSRSEMNVSTLELGDSALYLCASSLRSRARVSEAFFGQGTRLTVV.

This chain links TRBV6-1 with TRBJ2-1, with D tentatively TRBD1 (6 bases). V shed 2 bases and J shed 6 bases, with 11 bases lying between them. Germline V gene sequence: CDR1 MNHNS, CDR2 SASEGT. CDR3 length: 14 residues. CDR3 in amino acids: CASSENRESNEQFF. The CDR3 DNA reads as TGTGCCAGCAGTGAAAACAGGGAAAGCAATGAGCAGTTCTTC.

Here the CDR3 reads CATSDGDRTGDYYGYTF. The CDR3 nucleotides read TGTGCCACCAGTGATGGGGACCGGACAGGGGATTACTATGGCTACACCTTC. V is TRBV24-1 and J is TRBJ1-2, with 9 bases fitting TRBD1. This CDR3 region has 17 residues. V lost 3 bases, J lost 3 bases, and 10 bases stayed unmatched. CDR1 is KGHDR, CDR2 SFDVKD, per germline.

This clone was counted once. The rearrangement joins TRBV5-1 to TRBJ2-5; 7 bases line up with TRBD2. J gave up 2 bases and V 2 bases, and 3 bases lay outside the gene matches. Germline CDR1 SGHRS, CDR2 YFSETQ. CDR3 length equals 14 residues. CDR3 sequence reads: CASSLASGQETQYF. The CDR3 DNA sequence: TGCGCCAGCAGCTTAGCTAGCGGACAAGAGACCCAGTACTTC.

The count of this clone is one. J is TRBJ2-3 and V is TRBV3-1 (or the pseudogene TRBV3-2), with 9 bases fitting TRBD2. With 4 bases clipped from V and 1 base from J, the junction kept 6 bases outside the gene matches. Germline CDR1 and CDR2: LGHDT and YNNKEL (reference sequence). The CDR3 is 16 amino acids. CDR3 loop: CASSLGAGGGTDTQYF. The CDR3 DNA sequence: TGTGCCAGCAGCCTGGGGGCGGGGGGGGGCACAGATACGCAGTATTTT.

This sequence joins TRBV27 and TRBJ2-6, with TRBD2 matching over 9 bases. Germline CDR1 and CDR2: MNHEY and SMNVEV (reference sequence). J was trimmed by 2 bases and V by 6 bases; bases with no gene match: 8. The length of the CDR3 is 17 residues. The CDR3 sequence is CASRRAGGGTGANVLTF. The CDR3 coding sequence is TGTGCCAGCAGGAGAGCGGGGGGCGGCACTGGGGCCAACGTCCTGACTTTC.

CDR3 protein: CASSRRGGRGTEAFF. The DNA for the CDR3 is TGTGCCAGCAGCCGAAGGGGGGGAAGAGGGACTGAAGCTTTCTTT. The rearrangement uses TRBV6-5 and TRBJ1-1; D possibly corresponds to TRBD1 (6 bases). V dropped 6 bases and J dropped 5 bases, with 19 bases sitting between them. CDR1 MNHEY and CDR2 SVGAGI come from the germline V gene. CDR3 length equals 15 residues.

In nucleotides, the CDR3 is TGTGCCAGCCGTAGATGGAACACTGAAGCTTTCTTT. It encodes CASRRWNTEAFF. The J gene is TRBJ1-1, the V gene TRBV27, with D uncertain. The CDR3 has 12 amino acids. The germline gives CDR1 MNHEY, CDR2 SMNVEV (reference sequence). The V end was cut by 8 bases, the J end by 1 base, with 8 bases between.

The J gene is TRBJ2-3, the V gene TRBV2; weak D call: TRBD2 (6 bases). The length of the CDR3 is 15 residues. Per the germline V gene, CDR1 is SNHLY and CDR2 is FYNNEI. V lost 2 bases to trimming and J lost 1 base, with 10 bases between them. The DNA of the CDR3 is TGTGCCAGCAGTGAAATGGGGGGAGGCACAGATACGCAGTATTTT. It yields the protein CASSEMGGGTDTQYF.

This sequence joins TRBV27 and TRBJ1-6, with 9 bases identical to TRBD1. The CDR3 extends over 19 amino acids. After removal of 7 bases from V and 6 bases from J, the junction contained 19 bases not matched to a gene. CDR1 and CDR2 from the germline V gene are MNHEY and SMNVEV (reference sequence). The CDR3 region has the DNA TGTGCCAGCACTGCCCTCGGACAGGGGCCGACCTTATTTAATTCACCCCTCCACTTT. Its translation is CASTALGQGPTLFNSPLHF.

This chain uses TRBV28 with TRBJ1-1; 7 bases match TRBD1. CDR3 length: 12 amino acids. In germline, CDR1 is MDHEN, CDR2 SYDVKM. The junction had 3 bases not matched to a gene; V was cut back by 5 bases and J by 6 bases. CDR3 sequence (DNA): TGTGCCAGCAGTACAGGGGTGGCTGAAGCTTTCTTT. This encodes CASSTGVAEAFF.